This passage covers 15 T cell receptor beta chains from one sample sequenced in a study of OX40 agonist ivuxolimab in advanced cancers. Clones were read by immunoSEQ multiplex PCR, and TCRdb kept only the in-frame ones, dropping some. This repertoire shows 65,000 to 95,000 clones, approximately 90% found once; its top ten account for about 0.2%. Sequencing was performed on CD4+ or CD8+ T cells sorted from blood, taken in a trial of the OX40 agonist ivuxolimab. The origin of the receptors is an adult with an advanced solid tumor such as melanoma, head and neck, liver or kidney cancer.

The V call is TRBV7-9, the J call TRBJ1-5; TRBD1 aligns across 7 bases. Trimming cost V 2 bases and J 1 base; bases outside gene matches: 5. Germline V gene sequence: CDR1 SEHNR, CDR2 FQNEAQ (reference sequence). The CDR3 runs 16 residues. The CDR3 reads CASSLLGGGSNQPQHF. The CDR3 DNA is TGTGCCAGCAGCTTACTAGGGGGCGGGAGCAATCAGCCCCAGCATTTT.

J is TRBJ2-2 and V is TRBV5-1; maybe TRBD1 (6 bases). There are 17 residues in the CDR3. From germline, CDR1 is SGHRS and CDR2 YFSETQ. V was shortened by 0 bases and J by 6 bases, with 18 bases between the two germline ends. The CDR3 region has the DNA TGCGCCAGCAGCTTGGGGGGACAAAGGGAACGTTCCGGGGAGCTGTTTTTT. Protein sequence: CASSLGGQRERSGELFF.

The chain recombines TRBV27 with TRBJ1-1; the D gene is possibly TRBD1 (5 bases). V was trimmed by 6 bases and J by 8 bases, leaving 16 bases between them. The V gene's germline CDR1 is MNHEY and CDR2 SMNVEV (reference sequence). The CDR3 covers 13 residues. In DNA form, the CDR3 reads TGTGCCAGCAGACACCAGACAGTTTCCGAAGCTTTCTTT. Amino acids: CASRHQTVSEAFF.

V usage is TRBV19 and J usage is TRBJ1-2; possibly TRBD1 for D (6 bases). The CDR3 is 16 residues long. The ends were cut back, 0 bases at V and 4 bases at J, with 15 bases in the middle. CDR1 and CDR2 (germline): LNHDA, SQIVND (reference sequence). The CDR3 is CASSIDQGPPLYGYTF. DNA of the CDR3: TGTGCCAGTAGTATAGATCAGGGGCCGCCTCTCTATGGCTACACCTTC.

CDR3 residues: CASSLDMREGGYTF. The CDR3 bases are TGTGCCAGCAGCTTAGACATGAGAGAGGGCGGCTACACCTTC. The chain links TRBV7-8 to TRBJ1-2; the D is unclear. Germline V gene sequence: CDR1 SGHVS, CDR2 FQNEAQ. The V and J ends lost 1 base and 8 bases respectively, with 14 bases between them. The CDR3 sequence is 14 residues long.

The chain links TRBV10-3 to TRBJ2-5, with 9 bases fitting TRBD1. The CDR3 runs to 14 residues. Trimming cost V 4 bases and J 3 bases; bases outside gene matches: 3. The germline V gene has CDR1 ENHRY and CDR2 SYGVKD. The CDR3 DNA follows: TGTGCCATCAGTGCGGGACAGGGAAAAGAGACCCAGTACTTC. This codes for CAISAGQGKETQYF.

The V and J genes are TRBV29-1 and TRBJ2-7, with 9 positions matching TRBD2. CDR1 SQVTM and CDR2 ANQGSEA come from the germline V gene. The CDR3 spans 11 residues. Trimming took 5 bases from V and 5 from J; bases not matched to a gene: 1. CDR3 residues: CSVRLADEQYF. The DNA for the CDR3 is TGCAGCGTTCGACTAGCGGACGAGCAGTACTTC.

The chain is built from TRBV5-1 and TRBJ2-1; 10 bases are a match to TRBD2. Looked up from germline, CDR1 is SGHRS and CDR2 is YFSETQ. The CDR3 consists of 15 residues. V shed 5 bases, J shed 5 bases, and the junction held 7 bases outside the gene matches. CDR3 sequence (DNA): TGCGCCAGCAGGCCAGCGGGAGGGGTGAACAATGAGCAGTTCTTC. Residues: CASRPAGGVNNEQFF.

The chain recombines TRBV19 with TRBJ2-5; 10 bases are a match to TRBD2. CDR3 length equals 16 residues. Losses at the gene ends were 4 bases for V and 5 bases for J; bases not matched to a gene: 10. CDR1 is LNHDA and CDR2 is SQIVND in the germline V gene (reference sequence). Here the CDR3 reads CASSKGASGRGETQYF. CDR3 in DNA: TGTGCCAGTAGTAAGGGGGCTAGCGGGAGAGGGGAGACCCAGTACTTC. The whole variable domain, remainder taken from reference TRBV19 and TRBJ2-5, is DGGITQSPKYLFRKEGQNVTLSCEQNLNHDAMYWYRQDPGQGLRLIYYSQIVNDFQKGDIAEGYSVSREKKESFPLTVTSAQKNPTAFYLCASSKGASGRGETQYFGPGTRLLVL.

CDR3 in DNA: TGTGCCAGTAATAAAGGGGAGCGTTCGAACCTCCACTTT. This codes for CASNKGERSNLHF. The gene calls are TRBV19 and TRBJ1-6, with D maybe TRBD1 (5 bases). The CDR3 totals 13 residues. Germline-derived CDR1 and CDR2 are LNHDA and SQIVND (reference sequence). Trimming took 7 bases from V and 15 from J, leaving 19 bases between them. Full variable domain (missing parts from reference TRBV19 and TRBJ1-6): DGGITQSPKYLFRKEGQNVTLSCEQNLNHDAMYWYRQDPGQGLRLIYYSQIVNDFQKGDIAEGYSVSREKKESFPLTVTSAQKNPTAFYLCASNKGERSNLHFGNGTRLTVT.

This clone was counted a single time. The CDR3 DNA sequence: TGCAGCGTCGGCTTAGAGACCCAGTACTTC. As protein: CSVGLETQYF. This chain joins TRBV29-1 and TRBJ2-5, with D hard to call. The CDR3 is made up of 10 amino acids. Germline CDR1 reads SQVTM; CDR2 reads ANQGSEA. The V end was cut by 6 bases, the J end by 4 bases, with 6 bases between. Based on the CDR3 plus reference TRBV29-1 and TRBJ2-5, the full variable domain is SAVISQKPSRDICQRGTSLTIQCQVDSQVTMMFWYRQQPGQSLTLIATANQGSEATYESGFVIDKFPISRPNLTFSTLTVSNMSPEDSSIYLCSVGLETQYFGPGTRLLVL.

The chain couples TRBV7-9 to TRBJ1-2, with 9 bases fitting TRBD1. The CDR3 runs 15 residues. J gave up 5 bases and V 1 base, and 5 bases lay outside the gene matches. Per germline, CDR1 SEHNR and CDR2 FQNEAQ (reference sequence). DNA for the CDR3: TGTGCCAGCAGCTTAGACCTCGGGACAGGGTATGGCTACACCTTC. It specifies CASSLDLGTGYGYTF.

This chain uses TRBV7-8 with TRBJ2-7; D may match TRBD1 or TRBD2 (6 bases each). The germline V and J ends were trimmed by 2 bases and 4 bases, with 21 bases remaining between them. Germline V gene lookup returns CDR1 SGHVS and CDR2 FQNEAQ. The CDR3 loop spans 17 amino acids. The CDR3 here is CASSLLFSGAAMYEQYF. CDR3 sequence (DNA): TGTGCCAGCAGCTTACTCTTCTCGGGGGCGGCGATGTACGAGCAGTACTTC.

V and J are TRBV30 and TRBJ1-6; D unclear. There are 14 residues in the CDR3. The germline V gene encodes CDR1 GTSNPN and CDR2 SVGIG (reference sequence). Trimming removed 0 bases at V and 7 bases at J, with 10 bases between. In DNA, the CDR3 is TGTGCCTGGAGTGTAGGTCCGGGGAATTCACCCCTCCACTTT. Amino acids: CAWSVGPGNSPLHF.

This sequence joins TRBV19 and TRBJ1-1; D remains ambiguous. The CDR3 has 13 residues. V was pared by 7 bases and J by 1 base, with 10 bases between. From germline, CDR1 is LNHDA and CDR2 SQIVND (reference sequence). The CDR3 protein is CASNVRGNTEAFF. DNA of the CDR3: TGTGCCAGTAATGTACGGGGGAACACTGAAGCTTTCTTT.